These 27 T cell receptor beta chains came from one sample sequenced in a study of shared T cell receptors in the human thymus. The assay was immunoSEQ multiplex PCR, and TCRdb's table has in-frame clones only and misses some. The sample lists some 660,000 clones; about 87% were seen once. The data also belong to a second study, concerning human thymus T cells.

The sequencing sample was made of thymocytes. The receptors stem from a boy under two years old with a congenital heart defect.

The gene calls are TRBV6-5 and TRBJ1-1, with D possibly matching TRBD1 (6 bases). Trimming stripped 8 bases from V and 0 bases from J, with 13 bases between. The V gene's germline CDR1 is MNHEY and CDR2 SVGAGI. The CDR3 is made up of 14 amino acids. The CDR3 sequence is CASSRTVLNTEAFF. The CDR3 nucleotides read TGTGCCAGCTCGAGGACAGTTTTGAACACTGAAGCTTTCTTT.

The count of this clone is one. CDR3 sequence reads: CASSQDRRRGRRGRGNQPQHF. The CDR3 DNA is TGCGCCAGCAGCCAAGATCGGAGGCGGGGAAGGAGGGGAAGAGGCAATCAGCCCCAGCATTTT. The rearrangement uses TRBV4-3 and TRBJ1-5, with a possible D match to TRBD1 (5 bases). The V and J ends lost 0 bases and 2 bases respectively, with 26 bases between them. Germline V CDR1 and CDR2: LGHNA, YSLEER. The length of the CDR3 is 21 residues.

The chain has TRBV9 and TRBJ2-3; D remains ambiguous. The V and J ends lost 2 bases and 6 bases respectively, with 7 bases between them. In germline, CDR1 is SGDLS, CDR2 YYNGEE. The CDR3 has 12 residues. The CDR3 region has the DNA TGTGCCAGCAGCGTCGGTTGGGATACGCAGTATTTT. This sequence encodes CASSVGWDTQYF.

The gene calls are TRBV5-1 and TRBJ2-5; perhaps TRBD1 as D (6 bases). The CDR3 contains 13 residues. Germline V gene lookup returns CDR1 SGHRS and CDR2 YFSETQ. V lost 2 bases, J lost 5 bases, and 10 bases lay in between. CDR3 sequence (DNA): TGCGCCAGCAGCTTCCGGGACACGGAGACCCAGTACTTC. Protein product: CASSFRDTETQYF.

The gene calls are TRBV5-6 and TRBJ1-1; tentatively, D is TRBD1 (5 bases). The CDR3 is 13 amino acids. Trimming removed 5 bases from V and 8 bases from J, with 16 bases in between. Germline-derived CDR1 and CDR2 are SGHDT and YYEEEE. As DNA, the CDR3 is TGTGCCAGCAGTTGGGGGGGGACGGTAGAAGCTTTCTTT. This codes for CASSWGGTVEAFF.

V usage is TRBV7-2 and J usage is TRBJ2-7, with D possibly TRBD1 on 5 matching bases. Per the germline V gene, CDR1 is SGHTA and CDR2 is FQGNSA. This CDR3 is built from 14 residues. Trimming left V 1 base short and J 2 bases short, with 9 bases between. In DNA form, the CDR3 reads TGTGCCAGCAGCTTAGAGGCAGGGACCTACGAGCAGTACTTC. This gives the protein CASSLEAGTYEQYF.

The rearrangement uses TRBV19 and TRBJ2-2; 8 bases are shared with TRBD2. Per germline, CDR1 LNHDA and CDR2 SQIVND (reference sequence). The V gene end was trimmed by 5 bases and the J gene end by 1 base; junction bases not matched to a gene: 0. There are 14 residues in the CDR3. The CDR3 reads CASSLAGNTGELFF. As DNA, the CDR3 is TGTGCCAGTAGTCTAGCGGGGAACACCGGGGAGCTGTTTTTT.

The table lists this clone with a count of one. The chain couples TRBV28 to TRBJ1-1; perhaps TRBD1 as D (5 bases). Germline V CDR1 and CDR2: MDHEN, SYDVKM. The CDR3 runs 13 residues. The ends were cut back, 6 bases at V and 6 bases at J, with 14 bases in the middle. The CDR3 spells CASSDQGRPEAFF. DNA for the CDR3: TGTGCCAGCAGCGACCAGGGTCGACCTGAAGCTTTCTTT.

This chain uses TRBV4-3 with TRBJ2-3; the D gene is possibly TRBD2 (5 bases). Trimming took off 0 bases at V and 10 bases at J, with 14 bases between the two ends. Germline CDR1 LGHNA, CDR2 YSLEER. The CDR3 is 14 residues long. The CDR3 DNA is TGCGCCAGCAGCCAAGATGACTACGGAGTTCCGCAGTATTTT. This encodes CASSQDDYGVPQYF.

V gene TRBV4-3 combines with J gene TRBJ2-7, with D perhaps matching TRBD1 (6 bases). Trimming cost V 0 bases and J 2 bases, with 17 bases left between them. CDR3 length: 17 amino acids. Germline CDR1 and CDR2: LGHNA and YSLEER. This CDR3 reads CASSQDFSGAAAYEQYF. In DNA, the CDR3 is TGCGCCAGCAGCCAAGATTTTTCAGGGGCCGCAGCCTACGAGCAGTACTTC.

The chain couples TRBV4-3 to TRBJ1-4; TRBD1 aligns across 8 bases. Germline CDR1 reads LGHNA; CDR2 reads YSLEER. V lost 7 bases to trimming and J lost 0 bases; unmatched junction nucleotides: 4. This CDR3 comprises 15 residues. The CDR3 DNA is TGCGCCAGCACCCAGGGGGCAGCAACTAATGAAAAACTGTTTTTT. Protein sequence: CASTQGAATNEKLFF.

Here the CDR3 DNA reads TGTGCCAGCAGTGTCCCGAGAATGGGACAGGGCCCCGAGAGCAATCAGCCCCAGCATTTT. Translated, it gives CASSVPRMGQGPESNQPQHF. The rearrangement links TRBV6-1 to TRBJ1-5; 9 bases are a match to TRBD1. The CDR3 is 20 residues long. In germline, CDR1 is MNHNS, CDR2 SASEGT. V lost 4 bases, J lost 1 base, and 17 bases stayed unmatched.

V usage is TRBV5-6 and J usage is TRBJ2-7, with D possibly matching TRBD1 (6 bases). Germline loops: CDR1 SGHDT, CDR2 YYEEEE. The length of the CDR3 is 14 residues. Trimming removed 2 bases at V and 1 base at J, with 10 bases between. In DNA, the CDR3 is TGTGCCAGCAGCTTAAGACAGGTTTCCTACGAGCAGTACTTC. It encodes CASSLRQVSYEQYF.

This chain joins TRBV28 and TRBJ2-7; 9 bases agree with TRBD2. The CDR3 length is 17 residues. V dropped 6 bases and J dropped 0; count of bases not matched to a gene: 12. Germline-derived CDR1 and CDR2 are MDHEN and SYDVKM. The CDR3 DNA reads TGTGCCAGCAGACCTTCGCGGGAGGGAAGGCTCTCCTACGAGCAGTACTTC. It yields the protein CASRPSREGRLSYEQYF.

CDR3 coding DNA: TGTGCCAGCAGAACACGGACTGCTATCGGGTACGAGCAGTACTTC. It yields the protein CASRTRTAIGYEQYF. The chain links TRBV6-5 to TRBJ2-7, with D tentatively TRBD2 (5 bases). Germline V CDR1 and CDR2: MNHEY, SVGAGI. Trimming removed 6 bases at V and 4 bases at J, with 19 bases between. CDR3 length: 15 amino acids.

This clone is a singleton in its sample. The chain uses TRBV7-6 and TRBJ2-3; TRBD2 matches 8 bases. Germline trimming cut 5 bases from V and 4 bases from J; bases unmatched to any gene: 5. This CDR3 is 14 amino acids long. In germline, CDR1 is SGHVS, CDR2 FNYEAQ. The chain's CDR3 is CASSPGTRPDTQYF. The CDR3 nucleotides read TGTGCCAGCAGCCCCGGGACTAGACCAGATACGCAGTATTTT. Combining the CDR3 with reference TRBV7-6 and TRBJ2-3 gives the whole variable domain GAGVSQSPRYKVTKRGQDVALRCDPISGHVSLYWYRQALGQGPEFLTYFNYEAQQDKSGLPNDRFSAERPEGSISTLTIQRTEQRDSAMYRCASSPGTRPDTQYFGPGTRLTVL.

The CDR3 nucleotides read TGTGCCAGCAGCCGAAAGGGACTAGCGGGAGCTCATGAGCAGTTCTTC. It specifies CASSRKGLAGAHEQFF. V gene TRBV27 combines with J gene TRBJ2-1; 14 bases map to TRBD2. The CDR3 has 16 residues. Germline V gene data show CDR1 as MNHEY and CDR2 as SMNVEV (reference sequence). J lost 8 bases, V lost 6 bases, and 9 bases had no gene match.

The chain carries TRBV28 and TRBJ1-2; D perhaps matches TRBD1 (5 bases). V was shortened by 6 bases and J by 2 bases, with 16 bases between the two germline ends. Per the germline V gene, CDR1 is MDHEN and CDR2 is SYDVKM. This CDR3 spans 15 amino acids. DNA of the CDR3: TGTGCCAGCAGCACCCTCGGGGGGTTAAACTATGGCTACACCTTC. Its translation is CASSTLGGLNYGYTF.

This chain joins TRBV5-1 and TRBJ2-5, with D hard to call. TRBJ2-7 matches the DNA end more closely, so the J call is doubtful. The CDR3 is 15 amino acids. Germline lookup yields CDR1 SGHRS and CDR2 YFSETQ. CDR3 sequence: CASSLVGDRSYEQYF. The CDR3, as DNA: TGCGCCAGCAGCTTGGTCGGAGATCGCTCCTACGAGCAGTACTTC.

The chain joins TRBV7-5 to TRBJ1-5; the DNA was not used to check the table's D call, TRBD1. TRBV7-5 is described as a pseudogene. The CDR3 has 15 residues. The CDR3 coding sequence is TGTGTCAGAAGCTTAGACGCAGGGGTTGGTCAGCCCCAGCATTTT. Translation gives CVRSLDAGVGQPQHF.

V usage is TRBV19 and J usage is TRBJ1-5, with D perhaps TRBD1 (6 bases). Germline values: CDR1 LNHDA, CDR2 SQIVND (reference sequence). The ends were cut back, 4 bases at V and 6 bases at J, with 19 bases in the middle. CDR3 size: 16 residues. The CDR3 region has the DNA TGTGCCAGTAGTACCATAGGGGCAGGGGAGGGTCAGCCCCAGCATTTT. This codes for CASSTIGAGEGQPQHF. Full variable domain (missing parts from reference TRBV19 and TRBJ1-5): DGGITQSPKYLFRKEGQNVTLSCEQNLNHDAMYWYRQDPGQGLRLIYYSQIVNDFQKGDIAEGYSVSREKKESFPLTVTSAQKNPTAFYLCASSTIGAGEGQPQHFGDGTRLSIL.

This chain connects TRBV2 to TRBJ2-3; 13 bases map to TRBD2. The CDR3 is made up of 17 amino acids. Losses at the gene ends were 8 bases for V and 0 bases for J; bases not matched to a gene: 8. Germline CDR1 reads SNHLY; CDR2 reads FYNNEI. This CDR3 reads CASGPTSGGPSTDTQYF. CDR3 DNA sequence: TGTGCCAGCGGCCCGACTAGCGGGGGGCCTAGCACAGATACGCAGTATTTT.

This chain joins TRBV9 and TRBJ2-1; a possible D gene is TRBD2 (5 bases). Germline V CDR1 and CDR2: SGDLS, YYNGEE. The CDR3 sequence is 19 residues long. V lost 4 bases, J lost 2 bases, and 25 bases lay in between. The CDR3 sequence is CASSPPFSLDPGTYNEQFF. The CDR3 DNA is TGTGCCAGCAGCCCTCCCTTTTCACTAGACCCTGGGACCTACAATGAGCAGTTCTTC.

J is TRBJ1-5 and V is TRBV6-1, with 7 bases aligning to TRBD1. Per the germline V gene, CDR1 is MNHNS and CDR2 is SASEGT. Trimming cost V 4 bases and J 0 bases; bases outside gene matches: 6. The CDR3 extends over 16 amino acids. The CDR3 loop is CASSGRDRNSNQPQHF. Written as DNA, the CDR3 is TGTGCCAGCAGTGGCCGGGACAGAAATAGCAATCAGCCCCAGCATTTT.

The chain has TRBV12-5 and TRBJ2-3; 9 bases are shared with TRBD2. The length of the CDR3 is 18 residues. CDR1 and CDR2 (germline): LGHNT, FRNRAP. The J segment lost 0 bases and the V segment lost 6 bases, leaving 13 bases of the junction unmatched. CDR3 coding DNA: TGTGCTAGTGGCCTTCAAAGCGGGGGGCCTACTAGCACAGATACGCAGTATTTT. This gives the protein CASGLQSGGPTSTDTQYF.

The rearrangement joins TRBV5-6 to TRBJ1-1, with 9 bases that match TRBD1. V gave up 4 bases and J gave up 2 bases; unmatched junction bases: 6. The CDR3 has 15 amino acids. Germline-derived CDR1 and CDR2 are SGHDT and YYEEEE. This CDR3 reads CASSLDRGSNTEAFF. The CDR3, as DNA: TGTGCCAGCAGCCTAGACAGGGGGAGTAACACTGAAGCTTTCTTT.

The chain carries TRBV4-3 and TRBJ2-1, with D possibly TRBD2 on 6 matching bases. Between the trimmed V and J ends, which lost 2 bases and 7 bases, there was a span of 27 bases. The CDR3 is 19 residues long. Germline values: CDR1 LGHNA, CDR2 YSLEER. The CDR3 reads CASSQISEGRGLLENEQFF. The DNA of the CDR3 is TGCGCCAGCAGCCAAATATCGGAGGGCCGAGGGCTTCTAGAAAATGAGCAGTTCTTC.